A single TCR beta chain is shown here with its context. Its antigen is not identified. Using immunoSEQ multiplex PCR, the repertoire was profiled, and TCRdb retains in-frame clones only, with some absent. This table holds around 250,000 clones, 90% found once. The data stem from a study of cytomegalovirus exposure and HLA in healthy donors. Turning to the study itself: In a later analysis, it was reported that the approximately 110 validation repertoires had been produced on the same platform as the roughly 700 repertoires belonging to the first cohort.

Germline loops: CDR1 SGHRS, CDR2 YFSETQ. Trimming shortened V by 4 bases and J by 3 bases, and 16 bases separated the two germline ends. This CDR3 region has 16 residues. Findings of the study overall: It was found in a later analysis that first-cohort TCR clusters tended to co-occur in the 120 validation repertoires. In vitro work confirmed that three CMV-associated chains recognize CMV antigens.

The chain couples TRBV5-1 to TRBJ2-2; the D gene is possibly TRBD1 (6 bases). Sequenced input: PBMCs. The receptor was isolated from a woman between 18 and 30 years old in good health and CMV-seronegative. In nucleotides, the CDR3 is TGCGCCAGCAGCAAGGTACAGGGACCCGACACCGGGGAGCTGTTTTTT. Translated: CASSKVQGPDTGELFF.